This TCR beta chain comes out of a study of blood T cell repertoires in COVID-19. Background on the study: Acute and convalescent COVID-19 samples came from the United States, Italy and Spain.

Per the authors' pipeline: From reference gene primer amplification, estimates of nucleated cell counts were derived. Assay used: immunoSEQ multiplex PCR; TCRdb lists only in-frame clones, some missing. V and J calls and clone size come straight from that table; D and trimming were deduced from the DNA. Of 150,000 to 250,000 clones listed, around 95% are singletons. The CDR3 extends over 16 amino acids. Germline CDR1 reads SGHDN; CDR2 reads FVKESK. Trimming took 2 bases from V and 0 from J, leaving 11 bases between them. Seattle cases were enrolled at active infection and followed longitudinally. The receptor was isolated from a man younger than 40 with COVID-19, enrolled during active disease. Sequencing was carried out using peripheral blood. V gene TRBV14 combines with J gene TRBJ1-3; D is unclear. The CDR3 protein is CASSQSLWFSGNTIYF. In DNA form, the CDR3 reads TGTGCCAGCAGCCAAAGCCTCTGGTTCTCTGGAAACACCATATATTTT.